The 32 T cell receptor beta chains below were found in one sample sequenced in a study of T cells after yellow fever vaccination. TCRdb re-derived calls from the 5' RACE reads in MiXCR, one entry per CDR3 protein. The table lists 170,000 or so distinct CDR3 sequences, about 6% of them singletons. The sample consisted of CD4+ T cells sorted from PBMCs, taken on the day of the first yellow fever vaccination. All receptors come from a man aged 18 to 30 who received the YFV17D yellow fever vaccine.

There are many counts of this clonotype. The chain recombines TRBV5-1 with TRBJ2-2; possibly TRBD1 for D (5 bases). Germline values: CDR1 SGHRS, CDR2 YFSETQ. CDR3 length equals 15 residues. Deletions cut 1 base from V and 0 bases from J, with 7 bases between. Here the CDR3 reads CASSLRQTNTGELFF. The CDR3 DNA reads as TGCGCCAGCAGCTTGCGACAGACGAACACCGGGGAGCTGTTTTTT.

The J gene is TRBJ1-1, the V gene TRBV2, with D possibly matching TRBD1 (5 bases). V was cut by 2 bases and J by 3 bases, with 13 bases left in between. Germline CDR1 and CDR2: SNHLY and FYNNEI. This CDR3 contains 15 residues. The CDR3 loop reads CASSERGRGDTEAFF. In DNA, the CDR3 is TGTGCCAGCAGTGAACGGGGCAGAGGAGACACTGAAGCTTTCTTT.

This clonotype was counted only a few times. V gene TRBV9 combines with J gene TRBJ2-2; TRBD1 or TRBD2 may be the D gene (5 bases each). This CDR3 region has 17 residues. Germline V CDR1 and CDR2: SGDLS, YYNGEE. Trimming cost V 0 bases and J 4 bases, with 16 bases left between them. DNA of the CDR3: TGTGCCAGCAGCGTAGCGCGCCAGGGAGCGACCACCGGGGAGCTGTTTTTT. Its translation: CASSVARQGATTGELFF.

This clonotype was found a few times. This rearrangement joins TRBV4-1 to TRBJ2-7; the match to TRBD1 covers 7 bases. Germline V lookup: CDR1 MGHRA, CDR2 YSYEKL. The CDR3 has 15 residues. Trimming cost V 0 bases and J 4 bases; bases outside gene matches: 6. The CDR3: CASSQDNRGPYEQYV. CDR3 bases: TGCGCCAGCAGCCAAGATAACAGGGGCCCGTACGAGCAGTACGTC.

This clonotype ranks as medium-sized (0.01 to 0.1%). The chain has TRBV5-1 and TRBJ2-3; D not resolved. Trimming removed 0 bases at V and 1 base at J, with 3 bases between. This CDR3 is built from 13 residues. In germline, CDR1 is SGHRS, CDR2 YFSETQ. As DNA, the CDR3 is TGCGCCAGCAGCTTGGAAGGCACAGATACGCAGTATTTT. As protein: CASSLEGTDTQYF.

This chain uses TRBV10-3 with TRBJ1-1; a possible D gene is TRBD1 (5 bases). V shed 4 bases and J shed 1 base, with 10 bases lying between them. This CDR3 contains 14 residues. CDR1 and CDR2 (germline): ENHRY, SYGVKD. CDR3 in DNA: TGTGCCATCAGTGGTATCGGGGCGAACACTGAAGCTTTCTTT. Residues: CAISGIGANTEAFF.

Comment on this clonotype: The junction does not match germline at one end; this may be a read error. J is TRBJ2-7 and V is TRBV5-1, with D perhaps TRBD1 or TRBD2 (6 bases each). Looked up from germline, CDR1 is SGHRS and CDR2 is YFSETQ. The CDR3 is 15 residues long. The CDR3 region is CASSLRGVAPGEHYF. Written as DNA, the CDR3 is TGCGCCAGCAGCTTGAGGGGGGTGGCCCCTGGGGAGCACTACTTC.

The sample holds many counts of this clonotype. DNA for the CDR3: TGTGCCAGCAGCCGATCCGGGACAAGAGATTCCTACGAGCAGTACTTC. This gives the protein CASSRSGTRDSYEQYF. The genes are TRBV7-2 and TRBJ2-7, with TRBD1 as a possible D gene (6 bases). V was trimmed by 5 bases and J by 1 base, leaving 18 bases between them. The length of the CDR3 is 16 residues. Germline V CDR1 and CDR2: SGHTA, FQGNSA.

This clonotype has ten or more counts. The CDR3: CASSLEGRGWNQPQHF. For the CDR3, the DNA is TGTGCCAGCAGCTTAGAAGGTCGGGGGTGGAATCAGCCCCAGCATTTT. The chain employs TRBV7-2 and TRBJ1-5; tentative D call: TRBD1 (5 bases). V shed 1 base and J shed 4 bases, with 14 bases lying between them. This CDR3 contains 16 residues. CDR1 and CDR2 (germline): SGHTA, FQGNSA.

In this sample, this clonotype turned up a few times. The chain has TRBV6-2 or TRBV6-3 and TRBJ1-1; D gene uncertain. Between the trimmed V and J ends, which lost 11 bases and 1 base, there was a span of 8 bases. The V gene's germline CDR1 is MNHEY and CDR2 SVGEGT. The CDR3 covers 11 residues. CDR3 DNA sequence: TGTGCCGCGGCAGAGAACACTGAAGCTTTCTTT. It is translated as CAAAENTEAFF.

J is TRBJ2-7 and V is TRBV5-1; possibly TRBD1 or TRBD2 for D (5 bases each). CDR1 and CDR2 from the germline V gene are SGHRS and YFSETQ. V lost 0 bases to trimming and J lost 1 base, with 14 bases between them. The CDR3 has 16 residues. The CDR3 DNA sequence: TGCGCCAGCAGCTTGGTTGCAGGGAGCGGATCCTACGAGCAGTACTTC. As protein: CASSLVAGSGSYEQYF.

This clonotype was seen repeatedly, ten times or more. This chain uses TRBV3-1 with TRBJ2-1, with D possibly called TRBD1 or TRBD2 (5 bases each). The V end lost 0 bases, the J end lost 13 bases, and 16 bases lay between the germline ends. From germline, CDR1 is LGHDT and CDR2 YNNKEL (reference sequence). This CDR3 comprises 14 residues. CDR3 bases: TGTGCCAGCAGCCAAGATCGGGTGGGGTGGGACCAGTTCTTC. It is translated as CASSQDRVGWDQFF.

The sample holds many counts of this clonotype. CDR3 sequence reads: CASNKGASTDTQYF. CDR3 coding DNA: TGTGCCAGCAACAAGGGGGCTAGCACAGATACGCAGTATTTT. The chain combines TRBV9 with TRBJ2-3; 7 nucleotides agree with TRBD1. The CDR3 sequence is 14 residues long. The trim removed 6 bases at V and 0 bases at J, leaving 4 bases unmatched. CDR1 is SGDLS, CDR2 YYNGEE, per germline.

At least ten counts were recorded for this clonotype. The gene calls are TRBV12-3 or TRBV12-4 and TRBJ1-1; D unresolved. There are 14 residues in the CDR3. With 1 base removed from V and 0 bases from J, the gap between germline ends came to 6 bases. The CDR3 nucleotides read TGTGCCAGCAGTTTAGGAGCCTTGAACACTGAAGCTTTCTTT. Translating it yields CASSLGALNTEAFF.

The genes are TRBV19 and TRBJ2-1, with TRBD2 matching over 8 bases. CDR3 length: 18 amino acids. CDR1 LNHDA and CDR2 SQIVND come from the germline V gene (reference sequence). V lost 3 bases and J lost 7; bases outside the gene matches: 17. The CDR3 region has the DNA TGTGCCAGTAGTATGTCCTTGGGTGGGACTAGTTCCGGGAATGAGCAGTTCTTC. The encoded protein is CASSMSLGGTSSGNEQFF.

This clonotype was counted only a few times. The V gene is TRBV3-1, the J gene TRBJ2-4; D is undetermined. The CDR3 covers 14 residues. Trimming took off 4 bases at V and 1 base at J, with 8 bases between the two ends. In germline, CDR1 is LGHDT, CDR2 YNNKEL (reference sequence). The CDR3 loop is CASSRKGAKNIQYF. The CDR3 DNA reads TGTGCCAGCAGCCGCAAAGGGGCCAAAAACATTCAGTACTTC.

This CDR3 reads CASSAEQSRVTEAFF. DNA for the CDR3: TGTGCCAGCTCAGCGGAACAGAGCCGCGTTACTGAAGCTTTCTTT. The chain links TRBV18 to TRBJ1-1; D is uncertain. Trimming took off 5 bases at V and 5 bases at J, with 18 bases between the two ends. This CDR3 spans 15 amino acids. CDR1 and CDR2 (germline): KGHSH, LQKENI.

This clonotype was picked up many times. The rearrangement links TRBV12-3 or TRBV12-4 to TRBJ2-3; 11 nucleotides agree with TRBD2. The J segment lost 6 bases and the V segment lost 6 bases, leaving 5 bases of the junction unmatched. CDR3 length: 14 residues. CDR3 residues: CASSLLAGADTQYF. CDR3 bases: TGTGCCAGCAGCCTACTAGCGGGGGCTGATACGCAGTATTTT.

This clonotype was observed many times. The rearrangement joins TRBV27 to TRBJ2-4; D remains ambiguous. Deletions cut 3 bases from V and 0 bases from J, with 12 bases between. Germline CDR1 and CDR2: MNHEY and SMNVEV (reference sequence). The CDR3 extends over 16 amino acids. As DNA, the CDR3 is TGTGCCAGCAGTTTGTGGCTTACCTTAGCCAAAAACATTCAGTACTTC. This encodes CASSLWLTLAKNIQYF.

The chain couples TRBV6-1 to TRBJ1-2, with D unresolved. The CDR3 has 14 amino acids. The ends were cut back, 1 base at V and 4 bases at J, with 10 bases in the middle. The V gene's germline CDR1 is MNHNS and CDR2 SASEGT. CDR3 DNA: TGTGCCAGCAGTGAAGGGTCAGAGTTCTATGGCTACACCTTC. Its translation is CASSEGSEFYGYTF.

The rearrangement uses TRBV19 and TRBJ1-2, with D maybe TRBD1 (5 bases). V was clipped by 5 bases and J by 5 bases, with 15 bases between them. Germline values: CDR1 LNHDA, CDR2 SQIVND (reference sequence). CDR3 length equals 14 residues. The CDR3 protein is CASSPDSRGYGYTF. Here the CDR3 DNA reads TGTGCCAGTAGTCCCGACAGCCGGGGGTATGGCTACACCTTC. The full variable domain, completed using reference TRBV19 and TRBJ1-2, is DGGITQSPKYLFRKEGQNVTLSCEQNLNHDAMYWYRQDPGQGLRLIYYSQIVNDFQKGDIAEGYSVSREKKESFPLTVTSAQKNPTAFYLCASSPDSRGYGYTFGSGTRLTVV.

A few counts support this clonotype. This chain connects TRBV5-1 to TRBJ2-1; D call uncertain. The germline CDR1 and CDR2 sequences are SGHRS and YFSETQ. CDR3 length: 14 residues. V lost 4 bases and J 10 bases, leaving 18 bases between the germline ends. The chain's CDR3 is CASSPTASPSEQFF. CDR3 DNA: TGCGCCAGCAGCCCGACGGCCTCCCCCAGCGAGCAGTTCTTC.

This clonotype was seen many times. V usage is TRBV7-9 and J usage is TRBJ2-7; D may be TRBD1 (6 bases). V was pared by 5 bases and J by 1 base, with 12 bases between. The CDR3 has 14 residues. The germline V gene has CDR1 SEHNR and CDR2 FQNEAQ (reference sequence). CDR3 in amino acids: CASSRQQGSYEQYV. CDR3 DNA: TGTGCCAGCAGCCGTCAACAGGGATCCTACGAGCAGTACGTC.

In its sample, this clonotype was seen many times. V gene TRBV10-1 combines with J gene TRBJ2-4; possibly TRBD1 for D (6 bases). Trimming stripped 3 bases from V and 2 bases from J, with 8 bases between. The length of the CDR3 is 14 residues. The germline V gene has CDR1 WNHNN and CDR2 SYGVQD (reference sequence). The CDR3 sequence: CASSDRGSKNIQYF. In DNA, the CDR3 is TGCGCCAGCAGTGACAGGGGATCCAAAAACATTCAGTACTTC.

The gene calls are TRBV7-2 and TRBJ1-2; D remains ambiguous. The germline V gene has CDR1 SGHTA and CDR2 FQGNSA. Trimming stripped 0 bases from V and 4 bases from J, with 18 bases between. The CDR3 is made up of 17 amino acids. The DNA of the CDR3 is TGTGCCAGCAGCTTAGCTGGGTGGGCATCTCGGGGCTATGGCTACACCTTC. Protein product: CASSLAGWASRGYGYTF.

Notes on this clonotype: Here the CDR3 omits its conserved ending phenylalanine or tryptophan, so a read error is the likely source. CDR3 loop: CASSLGGIRAEEQYL. The DNA of the CDR3 is TGTGCCAGCAGCTTAGGGGGGATTAGGGCCGAGGAGCAGTACCTC. The chain has TRBV7-2 and TRBJ2-7; D could derive from TRBD1 or TRBD2 (5 bases each). CDR3 length equals 15 residues. Germline CDR1 reads SGHTA; CDR2 reads FQGNSA. V lost 1 base to trimming and J lost 7 bases, with 17 bases between them.

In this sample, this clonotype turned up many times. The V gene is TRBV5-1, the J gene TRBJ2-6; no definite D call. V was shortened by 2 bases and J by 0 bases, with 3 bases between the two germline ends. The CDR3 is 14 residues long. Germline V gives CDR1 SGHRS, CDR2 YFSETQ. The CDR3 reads CASSFFSGANVLTF. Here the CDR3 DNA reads TGCGCCAGCAGCTTCTTCTCTGGGGCCAACGTCCTGACTTTC.

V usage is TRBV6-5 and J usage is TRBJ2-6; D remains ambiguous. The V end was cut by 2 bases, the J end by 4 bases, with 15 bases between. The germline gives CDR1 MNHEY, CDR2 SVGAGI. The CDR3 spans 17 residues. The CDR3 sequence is CASSYPPRLTGANVLTF. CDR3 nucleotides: TGTGCCAGCAGTTACCCCCCTAGGTTAACAGGGGCCAACGTCCTGACTTTC.

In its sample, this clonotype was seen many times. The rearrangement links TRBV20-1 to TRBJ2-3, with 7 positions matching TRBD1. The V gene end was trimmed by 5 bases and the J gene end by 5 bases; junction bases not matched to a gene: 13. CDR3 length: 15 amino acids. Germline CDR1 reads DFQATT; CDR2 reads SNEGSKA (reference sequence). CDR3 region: CSARHYRGIGDTQYF. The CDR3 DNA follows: TGCAGTGCTCGCCACTACAGGGGAATTGGAGATACGCAGTATTTT.

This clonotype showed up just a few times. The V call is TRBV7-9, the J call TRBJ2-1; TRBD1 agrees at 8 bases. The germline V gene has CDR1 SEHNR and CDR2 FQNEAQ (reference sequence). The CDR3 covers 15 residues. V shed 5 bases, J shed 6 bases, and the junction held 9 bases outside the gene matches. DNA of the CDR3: TGTGCCAGCAGCCCCGGACAGGGTACGGTCAATGAGCAGTTCTTC. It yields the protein CASSPGQGTVNEQFF.

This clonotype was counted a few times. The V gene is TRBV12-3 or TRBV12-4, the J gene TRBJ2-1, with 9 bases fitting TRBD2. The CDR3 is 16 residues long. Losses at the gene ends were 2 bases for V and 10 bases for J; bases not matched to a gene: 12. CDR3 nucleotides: TGTGCCAGCAGTTTAATGGCTAGCGGGGTATCGGGCGAGCAGTTCTTC. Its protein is CASSLMASGVSGEQFF.

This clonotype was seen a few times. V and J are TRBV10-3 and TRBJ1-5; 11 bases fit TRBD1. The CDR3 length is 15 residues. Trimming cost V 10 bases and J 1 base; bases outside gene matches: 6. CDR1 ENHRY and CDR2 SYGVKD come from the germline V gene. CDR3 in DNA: TGTGCCACCGGACAGGGGGCGCCGAGCAATCAGCCCCAGCATTTT. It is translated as CATGQGAPSNQPQHF.